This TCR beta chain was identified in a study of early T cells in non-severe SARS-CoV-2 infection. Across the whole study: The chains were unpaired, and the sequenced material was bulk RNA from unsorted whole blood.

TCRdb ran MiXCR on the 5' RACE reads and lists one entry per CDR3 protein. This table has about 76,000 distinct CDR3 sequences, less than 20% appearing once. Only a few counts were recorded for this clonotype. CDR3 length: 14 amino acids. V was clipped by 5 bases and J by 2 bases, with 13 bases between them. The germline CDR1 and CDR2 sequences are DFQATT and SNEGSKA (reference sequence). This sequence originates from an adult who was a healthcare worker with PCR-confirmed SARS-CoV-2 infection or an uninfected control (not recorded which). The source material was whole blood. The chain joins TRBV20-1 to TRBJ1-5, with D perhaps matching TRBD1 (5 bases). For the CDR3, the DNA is TGCAGTGCTGGGAGACAGACCGGCAATCAGCCCCAGCATTTT. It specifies CSAGRQTGNQPQHF.